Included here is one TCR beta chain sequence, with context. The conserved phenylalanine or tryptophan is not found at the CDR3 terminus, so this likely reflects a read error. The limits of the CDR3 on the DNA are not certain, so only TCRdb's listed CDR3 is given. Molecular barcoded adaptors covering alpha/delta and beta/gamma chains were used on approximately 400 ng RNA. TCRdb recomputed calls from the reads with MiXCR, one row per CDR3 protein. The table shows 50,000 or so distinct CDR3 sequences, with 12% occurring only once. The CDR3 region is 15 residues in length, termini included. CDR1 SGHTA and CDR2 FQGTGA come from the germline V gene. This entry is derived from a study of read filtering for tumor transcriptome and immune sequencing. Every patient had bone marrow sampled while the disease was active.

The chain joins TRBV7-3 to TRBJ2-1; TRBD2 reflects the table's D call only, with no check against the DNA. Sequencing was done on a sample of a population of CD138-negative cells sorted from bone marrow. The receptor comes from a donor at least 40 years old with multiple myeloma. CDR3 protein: CASSETSGMGDERLY.